The clone carrying this T cell receptor (beta chain) has at least ten counts. Antigen unknown. V was trimmed by 0 bases and J by 6 bases, leaving 14 bases between them. This CDR3 has 15 residues. The germline gives CDR1 SGHDT, CDR2 YYEEEE. The data were obtained in a study of identical twins. Study results and caveats: In drawing conclusions, the study used cross-sectional statistical analysis and did not follow the same donors.

A single record per CDR3 protein comes from TCRdb applying MiXCR to the 5' RACE reads. The sample holds hundreds of thousands of distinct CDR3 sequences, approximately 13% seen once. Another study also made use of these data, one on yellow fever vaccine responses in identical twins.

The rearrangement links TRBV5-6 to TRBJ2-3; D is undetermined. Sequenced sample: CD8+ T cells sorted from blood. The receptor's source is a woman aged 18-29 years in good health. The DNA for the CDR3 is TGTGCCAGCAGCTTGGTTTCTACCTTCGGGGATACGCAGTATTTT. Protein sequence: CASSLVSTFGDTQYF.